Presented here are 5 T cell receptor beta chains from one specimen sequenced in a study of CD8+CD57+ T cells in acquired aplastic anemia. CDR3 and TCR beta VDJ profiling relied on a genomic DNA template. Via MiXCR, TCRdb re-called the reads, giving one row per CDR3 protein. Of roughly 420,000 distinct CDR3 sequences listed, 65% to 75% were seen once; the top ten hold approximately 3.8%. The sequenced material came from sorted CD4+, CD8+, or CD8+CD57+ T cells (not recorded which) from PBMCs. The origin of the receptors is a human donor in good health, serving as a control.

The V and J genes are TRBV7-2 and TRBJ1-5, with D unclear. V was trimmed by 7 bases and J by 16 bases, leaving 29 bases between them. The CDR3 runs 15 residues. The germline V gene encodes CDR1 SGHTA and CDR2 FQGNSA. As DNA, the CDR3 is TGTGCCAGCAACCCACTGGTAGCGGAGGAGACCCAGTACCATTTT. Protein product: CASNPLVAEETQYHF.

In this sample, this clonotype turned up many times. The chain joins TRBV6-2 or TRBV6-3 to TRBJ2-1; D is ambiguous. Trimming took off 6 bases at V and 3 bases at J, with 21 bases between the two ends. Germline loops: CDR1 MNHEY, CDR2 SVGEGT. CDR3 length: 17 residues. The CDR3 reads CASSVNTPDELYNEQFF. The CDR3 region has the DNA TGTGCCAGCAGCGTAAATACGCCTGATGAACTCTACAATGAGCAGTTCTTC.

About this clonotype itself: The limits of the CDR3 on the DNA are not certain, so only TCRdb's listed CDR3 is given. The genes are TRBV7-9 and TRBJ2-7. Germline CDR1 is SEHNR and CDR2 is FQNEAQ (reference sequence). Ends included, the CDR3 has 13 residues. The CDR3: CASSFFTDAQYFV.

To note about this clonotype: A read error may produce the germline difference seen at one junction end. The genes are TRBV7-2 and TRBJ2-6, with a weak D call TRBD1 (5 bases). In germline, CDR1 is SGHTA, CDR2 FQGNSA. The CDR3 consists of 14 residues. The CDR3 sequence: CASSPQIGDNVLTF. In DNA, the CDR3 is TGTGCCAGCAGCCCGCAAATAGGGGACAACGTCCTGACTTTC.

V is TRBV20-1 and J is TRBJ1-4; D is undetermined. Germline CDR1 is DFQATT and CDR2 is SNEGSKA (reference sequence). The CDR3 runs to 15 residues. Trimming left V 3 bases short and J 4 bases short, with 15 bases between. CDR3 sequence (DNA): TGCAGTGCTAGTGGTGTAGCATCCTTTAATGAAAAACTGTTTTTT. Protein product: CSASGVASFNEKLFF.